The present TCR beta chain was sequenced within a study of shared clonotypes between healthy human individuals. The donors were adults (healthy and HIV-negative) with no recent acute infections or vaccinations. Each cell subset's genomic DNA was divided evenly among several immunoSEQ plates. How the authors handled the data: Without quality scores, immunoSEQ junctional reads could not be filtered like full-length reads. Clones were read by immunoSEQ multiplex PCR, and TCRdb kept only the in-frame ones, dropping some. V and J calls and clone size are given by that table; D and trimming were obtained from the DNA. The sample lists some 1,100,000 clones, roughly 74% seen once, with about 0.52% in the top ten. The sequence came from a man aged 18 to 30 in good health. Some clones in this sample may be carry-over from other donors' samples. Sequencing was carried out using memory CD4+ T cells from PBMCs. As to subset: CD45RA-negative fraction.

CDR3 DNA: TGTGCCAGCAGCTTGAGACGGGGGGTTGCCTACGAGCAGTACTTC. It is translated as CASSLRRGVAYEQYF. This sequence joins TRBV5-4 and TRBJ2-7; 7 bases fit TRBD2. This CDR3 contains 15 residues. The ends lost 1 base at V and 2 bases at J; junction bases unmatched: 6. Germline CDR1 and CDR2: SGHNT and YYREEE (reference sequence).